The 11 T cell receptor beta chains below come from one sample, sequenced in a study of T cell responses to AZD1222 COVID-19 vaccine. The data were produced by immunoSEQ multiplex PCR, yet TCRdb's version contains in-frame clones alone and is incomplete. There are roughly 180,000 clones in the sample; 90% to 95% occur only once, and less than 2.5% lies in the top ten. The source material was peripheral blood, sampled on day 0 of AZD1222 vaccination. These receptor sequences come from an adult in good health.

The CDR3 nucleotides read TGCGCCAGCAGCCCCTTGCCTACCTATGGCTACACCTTC. Protein sequence: CASSPLPTYGYTF. This chain connects TRBV4-1 to TRBJ1-2; D not certain. The ends were cut back, 4 bases at V and 4 bases at J, with 10 bases in the middle. The CDR3 length is 13 residues. Germline loops: CDR1 MGHRA, CDR2 YSYEKL.

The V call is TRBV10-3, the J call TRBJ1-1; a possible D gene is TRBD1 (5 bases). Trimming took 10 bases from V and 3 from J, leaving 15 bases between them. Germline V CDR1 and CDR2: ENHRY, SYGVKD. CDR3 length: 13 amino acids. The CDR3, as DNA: TGTGCCACATTGGCAGGGATGGACACTGAAGCTTTCTTT. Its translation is CATLAGMDTEAFF.

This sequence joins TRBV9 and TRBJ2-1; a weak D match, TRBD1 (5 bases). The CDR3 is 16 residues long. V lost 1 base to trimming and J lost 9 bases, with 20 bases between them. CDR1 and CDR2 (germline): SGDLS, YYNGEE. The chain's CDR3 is CASSVNRRQGRSEQFF. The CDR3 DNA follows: TGTGCCAGCAGCGTAAACCGTCGCCAGGGCCGGAGTGAGCAGTTCTTC.

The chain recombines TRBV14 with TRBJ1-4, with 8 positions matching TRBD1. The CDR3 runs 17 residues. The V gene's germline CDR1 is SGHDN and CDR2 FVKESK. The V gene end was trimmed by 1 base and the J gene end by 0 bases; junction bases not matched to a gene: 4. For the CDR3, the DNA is TGTGCCAGCAGCCAAGGGACAGGGCTTGCAACTAATGAAAAACTGTTTTTT. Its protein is CASSQGTGLATNEKLFF.

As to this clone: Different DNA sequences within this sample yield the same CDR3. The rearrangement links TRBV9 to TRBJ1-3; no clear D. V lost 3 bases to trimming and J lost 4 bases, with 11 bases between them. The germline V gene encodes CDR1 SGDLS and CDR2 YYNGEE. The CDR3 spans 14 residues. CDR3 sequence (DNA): TGTGCCAGCAGCGCATCGGGATCCGGAAACACCATATATTTT. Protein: CASSASGSGNTIYF. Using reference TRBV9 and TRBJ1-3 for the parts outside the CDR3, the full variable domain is DSGVTQTPKHLITATGQRVTLRCSPRSGDLSVYWYQQSLDQGLQFLIQYYNGEERAKGNILERFSAQQFPDLHSELNLSSLELGDSALYFCASSASGSGNTIYFGEGSWLTVV.

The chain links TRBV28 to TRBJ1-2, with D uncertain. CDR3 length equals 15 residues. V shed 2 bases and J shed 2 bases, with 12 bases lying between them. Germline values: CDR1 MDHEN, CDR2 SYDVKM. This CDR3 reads CASSLRSGRNYGYTF. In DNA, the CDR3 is TGTGCCAGCAGTTTAAGGTCGGGCAGGAACTATGGCTACACCTTC.

The CDR3 protein is CALFTGELFF. The CDR3 nucleotides are TGTGCCTTATTCACCGGGGAGCTGTTTTTT. The V and J genes are TRBV30 and TRBJ2-2; D is ambiguous. The CDR3 runs 10 residues. V lost 7 bases and J 4 bases, leaving 4 bases between the germline ends. Germline V lookup: CDR1 GTSNPN, CDR2 SVGIG (reference sequence).

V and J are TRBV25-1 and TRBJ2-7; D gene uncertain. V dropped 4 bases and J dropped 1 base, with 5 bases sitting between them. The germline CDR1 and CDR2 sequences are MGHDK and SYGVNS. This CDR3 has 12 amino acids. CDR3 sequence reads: CASSGRSYEQYF. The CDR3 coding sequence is TGTGCCAGCAGTGGTCGTTCCTACGAGCAGTACTTC.

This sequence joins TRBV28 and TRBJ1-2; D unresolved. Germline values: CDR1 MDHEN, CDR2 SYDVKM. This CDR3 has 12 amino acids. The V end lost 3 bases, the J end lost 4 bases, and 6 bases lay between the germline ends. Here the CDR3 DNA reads TGTGCCAGCAGTTTTTCGGTCTATGGCTACACCTTC. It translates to CASSFSVYGYTF.

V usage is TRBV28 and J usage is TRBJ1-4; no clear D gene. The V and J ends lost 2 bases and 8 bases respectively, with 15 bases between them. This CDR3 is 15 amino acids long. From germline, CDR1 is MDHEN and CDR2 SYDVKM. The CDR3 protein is CASSLLLISGEKLFF. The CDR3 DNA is TGTGCCAGCAGTTTACTGCTCATCTCTGGGGAAAAACTGTTTTTT.

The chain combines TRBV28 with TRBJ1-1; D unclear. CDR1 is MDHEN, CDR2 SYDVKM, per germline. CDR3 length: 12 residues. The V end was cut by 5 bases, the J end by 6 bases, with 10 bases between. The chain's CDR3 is CASSPNLAEAFF. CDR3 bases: TGTGCCAGCAGTCCGAACCTGGCTGAAGCTTTCTTT.